This entry describes one TCR beta chain. These data originate in a study of T-cell reconstitution after alpha-beta-depleted transplantation in children. Germline V gene lookup returns CDR1 LGHDT and CDR2 YNNKEL (reference sequence). V was trimmed by 1 base and J by 6 bases, leaving 13 bases between them. There are 14 residues in the CDR3. Unique molecular identifiers featured in how the TCRbeta library was prepared. Each CDR3 protein gets one entry after TCRdb re-called the PCR reads with MiXCR. The sample lists around 200,000 distinct CDR3 sequences, roughly a tenth occurring once. Sample: PBMCs from the stem cell graft donor, taken from the stem cell graft. This clonotype was obtained from a human donor who donated a stem cell graft to a child with acute lymphoblastic leukemia. The chain links TRBV3-1 to TRBJ2-7; D gene uncertain. DNA of the CDR3: TGTGCCAGCAGCCAAGGGCATTATTCGGGCGAGCAGTACTTC. This translates into CASSQGHYSGEQYF.